This entry features one T cell receptor beta chain sequence. Its target is unknown. The data were obtained in a study of beta chain features in type 1 diabetes. Broader study findings: Researchers report that Type 1 diabetes patients had moderately but significantly shorter TCRB CDR3s across all four CD4+ subsets. Across patients, naive, central memory and Treg TCRB repertoires exhibited apparently greater similarity than was observed across healthy donors.

V dropped 5 bases and J dropped 0 bases, with 11 bases sitting between them. Germline V gene lookup returns CDR1 LNHNV and CDR2 YYDKDF (reference sequence). CDR3 length: 14 residues. The isolated RNA, all of it, was reverse transcribed, so expressed TCRB transcripts were what got sequenced. The assay was immunoSEQ multiplex PCR, and TCRdb's table has in-frame clones only and misses some. This table holds about 240,000 clones, roughly 14% found once. Sorted CD4+ subsets: naive, central memory, regulatory, stem cell-like memory (CD45RO/CCR7/CD25/CD127/CD95/CD27 panel). Once sorted, every population was more than 95% pure.

This receptor was obtained from a man aged 25 to 45 with type 1 diabetes. Sequencing was done on a sample of naive CD4+ T cells from blood. This chain joins TRBV15 and TRBJ2-7; D remains ambiguous. CDR3 bases: TGTGCCACCAGCCCCACCAGGTCCTCCTACGAGCAGTACTTC. Residues: CATSPTRSSYEQYF.